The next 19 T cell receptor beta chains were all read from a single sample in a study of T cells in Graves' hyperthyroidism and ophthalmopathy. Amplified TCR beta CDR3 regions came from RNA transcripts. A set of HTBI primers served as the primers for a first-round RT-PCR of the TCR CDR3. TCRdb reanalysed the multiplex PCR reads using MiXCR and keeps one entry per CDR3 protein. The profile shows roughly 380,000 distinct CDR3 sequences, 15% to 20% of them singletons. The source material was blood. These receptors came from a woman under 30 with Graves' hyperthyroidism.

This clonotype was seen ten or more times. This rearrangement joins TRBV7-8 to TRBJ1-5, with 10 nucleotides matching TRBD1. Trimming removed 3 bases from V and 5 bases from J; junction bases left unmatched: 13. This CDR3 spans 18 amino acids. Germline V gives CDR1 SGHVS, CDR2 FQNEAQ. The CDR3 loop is CASSLFRQGAIRYQPQHF. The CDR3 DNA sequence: TGTGCCAGCAGCTTGTTCAGACAGGGGGCAATTAGATATCAGCCCCAGCATTTT. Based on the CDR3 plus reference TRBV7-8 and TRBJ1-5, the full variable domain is GAGVSQSPRYKVAKRGQDVALRCDPISGHVSLFWYQQALGQGPEFLTYFQNEAQLDKSGLPSDRFFAERPEGSVSTLKIQRTQQEDSAVYLCASSLFRQGAIRYQPQHFGDGTRLSIL.

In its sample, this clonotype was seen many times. The CDR3, as DNA: TGCAGTGCCACCAGGACAGTTTACTACGAGCAGTACTTC. This codes for CSATRTVYYEQYF. This chain joins TRBV20-1 and TRBJ2-7, with D possibly TRBD1 on 6 matching bases. V shed 6 bases and J shed 3 bases, with 15 bases lying between them. Germline V gene lookup returns CDR1 DFQATT and CDR2 SNEGSKA (reference sequence). The CDR3 spans 13 residues.

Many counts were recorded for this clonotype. The CDR3 sequence: CASSPSGGETQYF. In nucleotides, the CDR3 is TGTGCCAGCAGCCCCAGCGGGGGTGAGACCCAGTACTTC. V and J are TRBV7-8 and TRBJ2-5, with TRBD2 identical over 8 bases. The CDR3 covers 13 residues. Germline V gene sequence: CDR1 SGHVS, CDR2 FQNEAQ. Trimming at V came to 5 bases and at J to 5 bases, leaving 4 bases not matched to a gene.

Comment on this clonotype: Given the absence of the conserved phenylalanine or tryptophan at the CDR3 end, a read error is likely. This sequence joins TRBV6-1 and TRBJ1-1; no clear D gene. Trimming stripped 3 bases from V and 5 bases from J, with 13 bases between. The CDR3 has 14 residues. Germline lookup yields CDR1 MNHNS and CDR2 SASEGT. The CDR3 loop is CASSDAYEVTEAFY. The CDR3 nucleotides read TGTGCCAGCAGTGACGCCTATGAGGTGACTGAAGCTTTCTAT.

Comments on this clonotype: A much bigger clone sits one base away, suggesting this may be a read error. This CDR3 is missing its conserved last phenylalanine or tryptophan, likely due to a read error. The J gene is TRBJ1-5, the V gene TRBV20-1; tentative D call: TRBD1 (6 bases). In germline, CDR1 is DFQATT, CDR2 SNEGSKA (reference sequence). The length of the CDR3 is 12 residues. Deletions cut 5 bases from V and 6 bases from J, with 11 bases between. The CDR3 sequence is CSAFPGVQPQHV. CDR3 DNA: TGCAGTGCTTTTCCAGGGGTTCAGCCCCAGCATGTT.

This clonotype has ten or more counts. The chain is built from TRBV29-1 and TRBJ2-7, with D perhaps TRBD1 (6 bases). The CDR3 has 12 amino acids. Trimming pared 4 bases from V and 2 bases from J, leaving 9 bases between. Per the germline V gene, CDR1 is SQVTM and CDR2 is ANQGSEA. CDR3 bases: TGCAGCGTTGGGGACACTGCCTACGAGCAGTACTTC. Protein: CSVGDTAYEQYF.

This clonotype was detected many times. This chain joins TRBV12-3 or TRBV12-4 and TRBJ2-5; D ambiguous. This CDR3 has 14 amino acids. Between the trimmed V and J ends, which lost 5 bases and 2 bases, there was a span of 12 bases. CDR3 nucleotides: TGTGCCAGCAGTCCCCGGCGAGGACAAGAGACCCAGTACTTC. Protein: CASSPRRGQETQYF.

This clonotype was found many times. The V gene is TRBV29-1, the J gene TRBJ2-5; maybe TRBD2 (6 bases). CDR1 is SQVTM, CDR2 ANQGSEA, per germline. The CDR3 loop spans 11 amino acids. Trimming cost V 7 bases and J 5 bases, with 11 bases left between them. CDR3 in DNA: TGCAGCGCTAGCGTAGGGGAGACCCAGTACTTC. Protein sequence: CSASVGETQYF.

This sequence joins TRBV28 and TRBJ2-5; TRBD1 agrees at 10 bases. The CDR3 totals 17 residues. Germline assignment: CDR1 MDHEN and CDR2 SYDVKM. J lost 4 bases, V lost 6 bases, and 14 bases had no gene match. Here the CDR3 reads CASSTPRGQGIRETQYF. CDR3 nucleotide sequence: TGTGCCAGCAGCACCCCTAGGGGACAGGGGATACGAGAGACCCAGTACTTC.

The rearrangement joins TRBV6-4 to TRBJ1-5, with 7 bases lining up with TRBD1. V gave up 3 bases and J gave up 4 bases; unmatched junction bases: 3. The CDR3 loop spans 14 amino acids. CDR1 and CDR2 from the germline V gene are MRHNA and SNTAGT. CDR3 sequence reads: CASSERQGNQPQHF. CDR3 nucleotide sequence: TGTGCCAGCAGTGAACGACAGGGAAATCAGCCCCAGCATTTT.

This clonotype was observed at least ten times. The CDR3 spells CASSPWDRVVDGYTF. DNA of the CDR3: TGTGCCAGCAGCCCCTGGGACAGGGTGGTGGATGGCTACACCTTC. The chain employs TRBV7-2 and TRBJ1-2; 9 nucleotides agree with TRBD1. The V and J ends lost 5 bases and 6 bases, in that order; junction bases with no gene match: 10. This CDR3 region has 15 residues. Germline lookup yields CDR1 SGHTA and CDR2 FQGNSA.

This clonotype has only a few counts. The CDR3 DNA sequence: TGCGCCAGCAGCTTGGGAGGGACAGGGGTCTACGAGCAGTACTTC. Its protein product is CASSLGGTGVYEQYF. The chain combines TRBV5-1 with TRBJ2-7, with 10 bases that match TRBD1. Germline V CDR1 and CDR2: SGHRS, YFSETQ. CDR3 size: 15 residues. V gave up 0 bases and J gave up 3 bases; unmatched junction bases: 3.

CDR3 protein: CSAAGGGETQYF. CDR3 DNA: TGCAGCGCCGCAGGGGGAGGGGAGACCCAGTACTTC. V usage is TRBV29-1 and J usage is TRBJ2-5; D tentatively fits TRBD1 or TRBD2 (7 bases each). CDR1 and CDR2 from the germline V gene are SQVTM and ANQGSEA. V lost 7 bases and J lost 5, with 14 bases in between. CDR3 length equals 12 residues.

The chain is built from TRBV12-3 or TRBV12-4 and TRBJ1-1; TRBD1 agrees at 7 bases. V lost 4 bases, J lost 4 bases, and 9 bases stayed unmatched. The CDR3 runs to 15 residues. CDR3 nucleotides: TGTGCCAGCAGTTGGGAGGGGGCGCGATCCACTGAAGCTTTCTTT. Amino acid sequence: CASSWEGARSTEAFF.

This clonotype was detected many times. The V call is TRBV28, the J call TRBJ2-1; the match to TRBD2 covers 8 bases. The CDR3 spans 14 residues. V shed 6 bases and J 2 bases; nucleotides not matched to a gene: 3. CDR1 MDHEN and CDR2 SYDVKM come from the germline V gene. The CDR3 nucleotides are TGTGCCAGCAGCGGGGGGGCGACCTACAATGAGCAGTTCTTC. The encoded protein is CASSGGATYNEQFF.

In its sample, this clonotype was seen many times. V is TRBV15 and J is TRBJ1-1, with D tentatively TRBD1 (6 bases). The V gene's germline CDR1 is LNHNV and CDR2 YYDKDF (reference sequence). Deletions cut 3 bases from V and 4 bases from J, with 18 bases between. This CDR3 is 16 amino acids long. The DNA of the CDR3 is TGTGCCACCAGCAGTACCGGGACATGGAAGGCCACTGAAGCTTTCTTT. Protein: CATSSTGTWKATEAFF. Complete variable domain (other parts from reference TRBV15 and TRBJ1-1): DAMVIQNPRYQVTQFGKPVTLSCSQTLNHNVMYWYQQKSSQAPKLLFHYYDKDFNNEADTPDNFQSRRPNTSFCFLDIRSPGLGDTAMYLCATSSTGTWKATEAFFGQGTRLTVV.

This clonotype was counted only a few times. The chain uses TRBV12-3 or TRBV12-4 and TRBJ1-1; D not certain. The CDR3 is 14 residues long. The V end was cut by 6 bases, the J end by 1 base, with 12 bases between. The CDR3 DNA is TGTGCCAGCAGACCATTTCGGGGGAACACTGAAGCTTTCTTT. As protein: CASRPFRGNTEAFF.

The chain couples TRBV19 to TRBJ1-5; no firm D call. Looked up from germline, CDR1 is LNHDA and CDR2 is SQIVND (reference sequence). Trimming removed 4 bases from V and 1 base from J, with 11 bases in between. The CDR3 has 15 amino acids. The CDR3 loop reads CASSRLGLSNQPQHF. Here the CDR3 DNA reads TGTGCCAGTAGTAGGTTGGGTTTAAGCAATCAGCCCCAGCATTTT.

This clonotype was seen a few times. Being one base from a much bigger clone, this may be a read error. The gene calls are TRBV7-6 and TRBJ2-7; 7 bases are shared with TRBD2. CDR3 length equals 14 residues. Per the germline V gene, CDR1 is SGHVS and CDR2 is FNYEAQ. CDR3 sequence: CANSLGGGLGEQYF. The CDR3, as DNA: TGTGCCAACAGCTTAGGCGGGGGTCTCGGCGAGCAGTACTTC.